The 3 T cell receptor beta chains given below trace back to one sample, sequenced in a study of blood T cell repertoires in COVID-19 (TCRdb year 2020). Libraries were prepared through the immunoSEQ multiplex PCR assay. Drawn from immuneACCESS, this table holds only the in-frame rearrangements with V and J called that TCRdb kept. Clones are partly lost; checked studies trace under half to an unresolved V gene and leave the rest unexplained. The sample yields 250,000 or so clones; about nine tenths were counted once. The ten largest clonotypes hold less than 3% of the sample. The material sequenced was peripheral blood. Every receptor here comes from a woman aged 55-69 years with acute or convalescent COVID-19.

The CDR3 sequence is CATSIRPRQGNYGYTF. Here the CDR3 DNA reads TGTGCCACCAGCATTAGACCGAGACAGGGAAACTATGGCTACACCTTC. The J gene is TRBJ1-2, the V gene TRBV15, with 7 bases fitting TRBD1. Germline CDR1 reads LNHNV; CDR2 reads YYDKDF (reference sequence). The CDR3 extends over 16 amino acids. Trimming took 4 bases from V and 2 from J; bases not matched to a gene: 10. Together with reference TRBV15 and TRBJ1-2, the CDR3 gives the full variable domain: DAMVIQNPRYQVTQFGKPVTLSCSQTLNHNVMYWYQQKSSQAPKLLFHYYDKDFNNEADTPDNFQSRRPNTSFCFLDIRSPGLGDTAMYLCATSIRPRQGNYGYTFGSGTRLTVV.

The V call is TRBV2, the J call TRBJ1-5; tentatively, D is TRBD1 (5 bases). This CDR3 is built from 15 residues. Trimming removed 6 bases from V and 0 bases from J, with 12 bases in between. Germline V gene data show CDR1 as SNHLY and CDR2 as FYNNEI. This chain's CDR3 is CASRIRQNSNQPQHF. CDR3 DNA sequence: TGTGCCAGCAGGATTCGACAGAATAGCAATCAGCCCCAGCATTTT.

The chain links TRBV6-5 to TRBJ1-5, with unresolved D. V was shortened by 6 bases and J by 4 bases, with 10 bases between the two germline ends. The CDR3 is 13 residues long. Per germline, CDR1 MNHEY and CDR2 SVGAGI. CDR3 in amino acids: CASSTGRNQPQHF. The CDR3 DNA follows: TGTGCCAGCAGCACGGGGAGAAATCAGCCCCAGCATTTT.